This passage covers 20 T cell receptor beta chains from one sample sequenced in a study of cytomegalovirus exposure and HLA in healthy donors. In the PCR, 60 Vbeta and 13 Jbeta primers were used. Clones were sequenced by immunoSEQ multiplex PCR, and TCRdb holds only the in-frame ones, with some missing. Of approximately 100,000 clones listed, 80% to 85% are singletons. Sequencing was done on a sample of PBMCs. The receptors stem from a woman aged 25-40 years in good health and CMV-seronegative.

The chain uses TRBV7-2 and TRBJ2-7, with 7 bases matching TRBD2. J was trimmed by 4 bases and V by 1 base; bases with no gene match: 13. The V gene's germline CDR1 is SGHTA and CDR2 FQGNSA. This CDR3 spans 17 amino acids. The CDR3, as DNA: TGTGCCAGCAGCTTAGTGCTCGGGCTAGCGGACCTATACGAGCAGTACTTC. The encoded protein is CASSLVLGLADLYEQYF.

The chain couples TRBV11-2 to TRBJ2-7; 12 nucleotides agree with TRBD1. Germline V gene sequence: CDR1 SGHAT, CDR2 FQNNGV. The CDR3 sequence is 15 residues long. V was pared by 0 bases and J by 6 bases, with 3 bases of the junction left unmatched. The CDR3: CASSLEGTGGLEQYF. Here the CDR3 DNA reads TGTGCCAGCAGCTTAGAGGGGACAGGGGGCCTCGAGCAGTACTTC.

The rearrangement uses TRBV21-1 and TRBJ2-1; TRBD2, the table's D call, was not compared with the DNA. TRBV21-1 is assigned pseudogene status. There are 15 residues in the CDR3. CDR3 DNA: TGTGCCAGCAGTCCGTGCGTAGCGGGGTACAATGAGCAGTTCTTC. Its translation is CASSPCVAGYNEQFF.

This clone was observed a handful of times. The chain employs TRBV28 and TRBJ1-1; 7 bases agree with TRBD1. V lost 5 bases and J lost 7; bases outside the gene matches: 7. From germline, CDR1 is MDHEN and CDR2 SYDVKM. The CDR3 runs 13 residues. The CDR3 sequence is CASSPGTEIEAFF. The CDR3 DNA reads TGTGCCAGCAGTCCCGGGACAGAGATTGAAGCTTTCTTT.

This clone was seen a single time. This chain joins TRBV9 and TRBJ2-7, with D unclear. The germline V gene has CDR1 SGDLS and CDR2 YYNGEE. With 2 bases removed from V and 0 bases from J, the gap between germline ends came to 12 bases. The CDR3 has 15 amino acids. In DNA, the CDR3 is TGTGCCAGCAGCGTCAGAACTACGTCCTCCTACGAGCAGTACTTC. This translates into CASSVRTTSSYEQYF.

The genes are TRBV11-2 and TRBJ1-1, with a weak D call TRBD1 (5 bases). The CDR3 is made up of 15 amino acids. The V gene's germline CDR1 is SGHAT and CDR2 FQNNGV. With 5 bases removed from V and 5 bases from J, the gap between germline ends came to 18 bases. The CDR3: CASSPRAGLGTEAFF. CDR3 bases: TGTGCCAGCAGCCCCAGAGCAGGGTTGGGTACTGAAGCTTTCTTT.

The chain carries TRBV7-2 and TRBJ2-5; TRBD1 agrees at 8 bases. V gave up 0 bases and J gave up 0 bases; unmatched junction bases: 0. The length of the CDR3 is 15 residues. Germline V gene sequence: CDR1 SGHTA, CDR2 FQGNSA. The CDR3 spells CASSLAGQDQETQYF. The CDR3 nucleotides read TGTGCCAGCAGCTTAGCGGGACAGGACCAAGAGACCCAGTACTTC. Together with reference TRBV7-2 and TRBJ2-5, the CDR3 gives the full variable domain: GAGVSQSPSNKVTEKGKDVELRCDPISGHTALYWYRQSLGQGLEFLIYFQGNSAPDKSGLPSDRFSAERTGGSVSTLTIQRTQQEDSAVYLCASSLAGQDQETQYFGPGTRLLVL.

The gene calls are TRBV2 and TRBJ1-5; D possibly corresponds to TRBD1 (5 bases). Germline V lookup: CDR1 SNHLY, CDR2 FYNNEI. V lost 4 bases and J lost 1, with 11 bases in between. The CDR3 contains 15 residues. The CDR3 is CASSVWGESNQPQHF. As DNA, the CDR3 is TGTGCCAGCAGTGTGTGGGGGGAGAGCAATCAGCCCCAGCATTTT. Combining the CDR3 with reference TRBV2 and TRBJ1-5 gives the whole variable domain EPEVTQTPSHQVTQMGQEVILRCVPISNHLYFYWYRQILGQKVEFLVSFYNNEISEKSEIFDDQFSVERPDGSNFTLKIRSTKLEDSAMYFCASSVWGESNQPQHFGDGTRLSIL.

This clone was picked up a small number of times. J is TRBJ2-1 and V is TRBV6-4; 7 nucleotides match TRBD2. With V trimmed by 4 bases and J by 5 bases, 2 bases remained unmatched. The CDR3 length is 13 residues. Germline lookup yields CDR1 MRHNA and CDR2 SNTAGT. The CDR3 bases are TGTGCCAGCAGTGCGGGACTAAACAATGAGCAGTTCTTC. Encoded protein: CASSAGLNNEQFF.

This clone occurred once. This sequence joins TRBV25-1 and TRBJ2-5, with 8 bases aligning to TRBD1. CDR3 size: 14 residues. Germline CDR1 and CDR2: MGHDK and SYGVNS. V lost 10 bases and J lost 2; bases outside the gene matches: 9. The CDR3 nucleotides are TGTGCCAACAGCCTTAGGACAGGGCAAGAGACCCAGTACTTC. Its translation: CANSLRTGQETQYF.

V gene TRBV27 combines with J gene TRBJ2-1; possible D gene TRBD1, 6 bases. V lost 6 bases and J 8 bases, leaving 14 bases between the germline ends. CDR1 is MNHEY, CDR2 SMNVEV, per germline (reference sequence). This CDR3 is built from 13 residues. CDR3 sequence reads: CASRKDRRDEQFF. DNA for the CDR3: TGTGCCAGCAGAAAAGACAGGCGCGATGAGCAGTTCTTC.

As concerns this clone: This specimen includes other DNA sequences encoding the same CDR3. V gene TRBV6-5 combines with J gene TRBJ1-1; 9 bases fit TRBD1. J lost 9 bases, V lost 5 bases, and 4 bases had no gene match. Germline assignment: CDR1 MNHEY and CDR2 SVGAGI. This CDR3 spans 12 amino acids. CDR3 residues: CASSPQGAKAFF. The CDR3 bases are TGTGCCAGCAGTCCACAGGGGGCGAAAGCTTTCTTT.

The genes are TRBV5-5 and TRBJ2-7; 8 bases map to TRBD2. The CDR3 sequence is 15 residues long. J gave up 5 bases and V 3 bases, and 10 bases lay outside the gene matches. Germline CDR1 is SGHKS and CDR2 is YYEKEE (reference sequence). DNA for the CDR3: TGTGCCAGCAGCTACTCCGGGAGGGCAGCTAACGAGCAGTACTTC. Amino acid sequence: CASSYSGRAANEQYF.

The chain links TRBV7-9 to TRBJ2-1; 8 bases fit TRBD1. V gave up 1 base and J gave up 4 bases; unmatched junction bases: 3. Germline CDR1 and CDR2: SEHNR and FQNEAQ (reference sequence). This CDR3 comprises 15 residues. DNA of the CDR3: TGTGCCAGCAGCTTAGGACAGGGGTGGTACAATGAGCAGTTCTTC. Its protein product is CASSLGQGWYNEQFF.

This chain uses TRBV6-6 with TRBJ2-7; no clear D. The germline gives CDR1 MNHNY, CDR2 SVGAGI (reference sequence). CDR3 length equals 11 residues. The V gene lost 6 bases and the J gene lost 5 bases, with 8 bases spanning the gap. CDR3 sequence (DNA): TGTGCCAGCAGAAGGCTAGACGAGCAGTACTTC. Its protein is CASRRLDEQYF.

V gene TRBV5-8 combines with J gene TRBJ2-5; 12 nucleotides align to TRBD2. The CDR3 runs 16 residues. Looked up from germline, CDR1 is SGHTS and CDR2 is YDEGEE. Trimming at V came to 2 bases and at J to 5 bases, leaving 7 bases not matched to a gene. The CDR3 region is CASSFLTSGRGETQYF. The CDR3, as DNA: TGTGCCAGCAGCTTTCTGACTAGCGGGAGAGGGGAGACCCAGTACTTC.

This clone was seen a single time. V usage is TRBV29-1 and J usage is TRBJ1-1; D is perhaps TRBD1 (5 bases). The germline gives CDR1 SQVTM, CDR2 ANQGSEA. The CDR3 spans 14 residues. V lost 4 bases and J 1 base, leaving 13 bases between the germline ends. CDR3 protein: CSVGGWGENTEAFF. As DNA, the CDR3 is TGCAGCGTTGGGGGTTGGGGGGAGAACACTGAAGCTTTCTTT.

This clone has only one observation. This chain's CDR3 is CASNTEYNEKLFF. CDR3 nucleotides: TGTGCCAGCAATACAGAATATAATGAAAAACTGTTTTTT. The chain employs TRBV21-1 and TRBJ1-4; the table assigns TRBD1, which was not confirmed against the DNA. TRBV21-1 is a pseudogene segment. The CDR3 consists of 13 residues.

V usage is TRBV9 and J usage is TRBJ1-2; D may be TRBD1 (5 bases). Germline V CDR1 and CDR2: SGDLS, YYNGEE. The CDR3 has 13 amino acids. Trimming stripped 3 bases from V and 4 bases from J, with 10 bases between. CDR3 DNA: TGTGCCAGCAGCGGAACAGGTCCCTATGGCTACACCTTC. It specifies CASSGTGPYGYTF. The entire variable domain, with the rest obtained from reference TRBV9 and TRBJ1-2, is as follows: DSGVTQTPKHLITATGQRVTLRCSPRSGDLSVYWYQQSLDQGLQFLIQYYNGEERAKGNILERFSAQQFPDLHSELNLSSLELGDSALYFCASSGTGPYGYTFGSGTRLTVV.

This clone was observed a single time. The chain employs TRBV15 and TRBJ2-3; 15 nucleotides align to TRBD2. CDR1 is LNHNV and CDR2 is YYDKDF in the germline V gene (reference sequence). Trimming at V came to 3 bases and at J to 15 bases, leaving 16 bases not matched to a gene. The length of the CDR3 is 17 residues. The DNA of the CDR3 is TGTGCCACCAGCAGCGCCGGACTAGCGGGAGGGAAAGTGGCGCGATATTTT. This gives the protein CATSSAGLAGGKVARYF.